The clone carrying this T cell receptor (beta chain) was counted once. Its antigen remains unknown. The record originates from a study of CD8+ T cells in alopecia areata. Extraction of RNA preceded its reverse transcription into cDNA, which served as the sequencing template. Sequencing used immunoSEQ multiplex PCR; TCRdb keeps in-frame clones, though not all of them. The sample has approximately 61,000 clones, roughly 96% seen once. V was pared by 5 bases and J by 3 bases, with 10 bases between. This CDR3 contains 14 residues. Germline lookup yields CDR1 SGHTA and CDR2 FQGNSA. Study observations and caveats: Between patients, shared TCR sequences were less clear than in mice. This was possibly due in part to HLA diversity in the patient population.

Sample: CD8+ T cells sorted from blood, taken at week 0. The TCR originated in a human donor with alopecia areata. The chain recombines TRBV7-2 with TRBJ2-2; the D is unclear. DNA for the CDR3: TGTGCCAGCAGCCCCCGCTCTTACACCGGGGAGCTGTTTTTT. Translated, it gives CASSPRSYTGELFF.